Each of the 2 T cell receptor beta chains below was sequenced from the same sample in a study of T cell responses to AZD1222 COVID-19 vaccine. The repertoire was sequenced with immunoSEQ multiplex PCR; TCRdb's copy has only in-frame clones and lacks some. The table shows 90,000 to 100,000 clones, with more than 85% occurring only once. Sequenced here: peripheral blood, sampled on day 0 of AZD1222 vaccination. The receptors were gathered from an adult in good health.

This clone was found once. The chain is built from TRBV6-5 and TRBJ1-2; D remains unclear. The germline CDR1 and CDR2 sequences are MNHEY and SVGAGI. The CDR3 consists of 16 residues. With 0 bases removed from V and 9 bases from J, the gap between germline ends came to 20 bases. CDR3 sequence (DNA): TGTGCCAGCAGTTACTCGAGTAAGGGCACTCTCCTTCGCTACACCTTC. Translation: CASSYSSKGTLLRYTF.

This clone has only one observation. The V gene is TRBV5-8, the J gene TRBJ2-3; the match to TRBD2 covers 8 bases. Germline trimming cut 5 bases from V and 0 bases from J; bases unmatched to any gene: 14. CDR3 length: 18 amino acids. The germline CDR1 and CDR2 sequences are SGHTS and YDEGEE. In DNA form, the CDR3 reads TGTGCCAGCAGTCCGGCGTGGCTAGCGGGCAGTAGCACAGATACGCAGTATTTT. Residues: CASSPAWLAGSSTDTQYF.